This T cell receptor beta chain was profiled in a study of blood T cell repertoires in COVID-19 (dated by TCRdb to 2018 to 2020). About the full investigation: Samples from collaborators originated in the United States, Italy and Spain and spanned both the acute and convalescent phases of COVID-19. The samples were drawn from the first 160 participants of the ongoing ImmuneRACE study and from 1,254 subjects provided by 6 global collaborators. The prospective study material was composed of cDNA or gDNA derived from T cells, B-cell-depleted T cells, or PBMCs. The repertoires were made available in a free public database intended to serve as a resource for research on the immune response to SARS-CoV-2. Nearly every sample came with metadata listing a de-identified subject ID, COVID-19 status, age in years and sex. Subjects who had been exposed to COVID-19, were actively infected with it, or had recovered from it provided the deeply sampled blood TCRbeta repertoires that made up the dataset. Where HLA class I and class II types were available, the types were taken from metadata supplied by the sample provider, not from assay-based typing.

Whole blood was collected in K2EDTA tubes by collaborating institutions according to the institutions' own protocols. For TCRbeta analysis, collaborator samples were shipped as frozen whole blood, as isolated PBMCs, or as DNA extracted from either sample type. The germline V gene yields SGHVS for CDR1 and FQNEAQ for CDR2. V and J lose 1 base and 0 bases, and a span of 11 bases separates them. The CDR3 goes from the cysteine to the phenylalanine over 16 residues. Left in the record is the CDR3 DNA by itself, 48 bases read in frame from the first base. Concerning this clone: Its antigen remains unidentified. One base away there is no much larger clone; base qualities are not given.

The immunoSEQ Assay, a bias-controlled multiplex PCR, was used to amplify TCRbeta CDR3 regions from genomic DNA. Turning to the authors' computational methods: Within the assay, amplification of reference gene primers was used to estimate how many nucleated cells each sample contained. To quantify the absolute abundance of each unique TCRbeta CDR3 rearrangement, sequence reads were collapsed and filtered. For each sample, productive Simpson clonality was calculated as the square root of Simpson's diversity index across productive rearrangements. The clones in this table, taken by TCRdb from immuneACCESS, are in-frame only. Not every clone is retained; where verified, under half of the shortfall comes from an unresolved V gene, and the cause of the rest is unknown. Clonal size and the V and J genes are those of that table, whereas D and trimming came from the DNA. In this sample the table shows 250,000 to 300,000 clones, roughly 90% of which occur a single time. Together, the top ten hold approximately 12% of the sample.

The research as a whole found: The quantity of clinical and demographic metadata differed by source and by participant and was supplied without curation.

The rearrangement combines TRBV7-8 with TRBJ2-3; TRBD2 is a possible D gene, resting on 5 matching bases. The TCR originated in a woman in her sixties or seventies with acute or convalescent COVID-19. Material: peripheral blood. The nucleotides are TGTGCCAGCAGCTTAGATTTCGAGCGGAGCACAGATACGCAGTATTTT. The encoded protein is CASSLDFERSTDTQYF.